The TCR beta chain under discussion was sequenced for a study of post-analysis software for immune sequencing data. At the level of the study: The disease courses spanned relapsing-remitting, secondary progressive and progressive-relapsing forms of multiple sclerosis. Points from the study as a whole: Same-batch preparations were strongly co-clustered by F measure. The study found significantly lower normalized Chao1 diversity in multiple sclerosis patients than in controls.

Note on this clonotype: The target antigen is unknown.

TCR beta libraries were prepared from cDNA with unique molecular identifiers. T cells numbering about 0.85 to 10 million yielded some 520,000 cDNA molecules. Via MiXCR, TCRdb re-called the PCR reads, giving one row per CDR3 protein. The repertoire consists of about 460,000 distinct CDR3 sequences, with roughly 45% occurring once and the leading ten covering 9% to 14%. Sequenced: blood. This sequence originates from a girl aged 5-17 years with multiple sclerosis.

In nucleotides, the CDR3 is TGTGCCAGCAGGACGAGGGGGAGCTCTTTTTCTAACTATGGCTACACCTTC. Its protein product is CASRTRGSSFSNYGYTF. The chain has TRBV2 and TRBJ1-2; D is possibly TRBD1 (6 bases). The germline CDR1 and CDR2 sequences are SNHLY and FYNNEI. The germline V and J ends were trimmed by 6 bases and 0 bases, with 20 bases remaining between them. CDR3 length: 17 residues.